The 10 T cell receptor beta chains reported below all come from one sample, sequenced in a study of blood T cell repertoires in COVID-19. The repertoire was sequenced with immunoSEQ multiplex PCR; TCRdb's copy has only in-frame clones and lacks some. Here the sample spans 150,000 to 200,000 clones, approximately 87% being singletons. The material sequenced was peripheral blood. These receptors came from an older woman with COVID-19, enrolled during active disease.

V and J are TRBV5-6 and TRBJ2-1, with D tentatively TRBD1 (6 bases). Trimming removed 4 bases at V and 8 bases at J, with 22 bases between. The CDR3 covers 16 residues. Looked up from germline, CDR1 is SGHDT and CDR2 is YYEEEE. CDR3 DNA sequence: TGTGCCAGCAGCCCGGTTGAAACTCACAGGGTCGATGAGCAGTTCTTC. This gives the protein CASSPVETHRVDEQFF.

V is TRBV5-4 and J is TRBJ2-1; 9 bases are a match to TRBD2. The V and J ends lost 4 bases and 6 bases, in that order; junction bases with no gene match: 8. CDR3 size: 15 residues. From germline, CDR1 is SGHNT and CDR2 YYREEE (reference sequence). CDR3 amino acids: CASSNSGSLGNEQFF. The CDR3, as DNA: TGTGCCAGCAGCAATAGCGGGAGTCTTGGCAATGAGCAGTTCTTC. Combining the CDR3 with reference TRBV5-4 and TRBJ2-1 gives the whole variable domain ETGVTQSPTHLIKTRGQQVTLRCSSQSGHNTVSWYQQALGQGPQFIFQYYREEENGRGNFPPRFSGLQFPNYSSELNVNALELDDSALYLCASSNSGSLGNEQFFGPGTRLTVL.

The rearrangement uses TRBV30 and TRBJ1-6; D might be TRBD1 (6 bases). With 2 bases removed from V and 7 bases from J, the gap between germline ends came to 9 bases. The CDR3 runs to 13 residues. Germline V CDR1 and CDR2: GTSNPN, SVGIG (reference sequence). The CDR3 DNA reads TGTGCCTGGAGTCAACAGGGAAATTCACCCCTCCACTTT. This sequence encodes CAWSQQGNSPLHF.

This chain connects TRBV19 to TRBJ2-4, with TRBD2 matching over 13 bases. V lost 1 base and J lost 6; bases outside the gene matches: 6. Germline V gene sequence: CDR1 LNHDA, CDR2 SQIVND (reference sequence). The CDR3 runs to 17 residues. CDR3 nucleotides: TGTGCCAGTAGTATAGTGTTACTAGCGGGAGGGAGAAACATTCAGTACTTC. Its translation is CASSIVLLAGGRNIQYF.

The chain links TRBV9 to TRBJ2-7, with 8 bases fitting TRBD2. In germline, CDR1 is SGDLS, CDR2 YYNGEE. The V gene end was trimmed by 3 bases and the J gene end by 4 bases; junction bases not matched to a gene: 6. This CDR3 is built from 14 residues. This CDR3 is CASSATGTSYEQYF. The CDR3 nucleotides are TGTGCCAGCAGCGCCACCGGGACTAGTTACGAGCAGTACTTC. Variable domain in full (rest from reference TRBV9 and TRBJ2-7): DSGVTQTPKHLITATGQRVTLRCSPRSGDLSVYWYQQSLDQGLQFLIQYYNGEERAKGNILERFSAQQFPDLHSELNLSSLELGDSALYFCASSATGTSYEQYFGPGTRLTVT.

This chain links TRBV19 with TRBJ1-2; possibly TRBD1 for D (6 bases). Trimming cost V 3 bases and J 4 bases, with 12 bases left between them. Germline assignment: CDR1 LNHDA and CDR2 SQIVND (reference sequence). CDR3 length: 14 residues. The CDR3 nucleotides read TGTGCCAGTAGTATGACAGGACCTGGCTATGGCTACACCTTC. This encodes CASSMTGPGYGYTF. The variable domain in full, with the rest retrieved from reference TRBV19 and TRBJ1-2, is DGGITQSPKYLFRKEGQNVTLSCEQNLNHDAMYWYRQDPGQGLRLIYYSQIVNDFQKGDIAEGYSVSREKKESFPLTVTSAQKNPTAFYLCASSMTGPGYGYTFGSGTRLTVV.

The chain has TRBV19 and TRBJ1-5, with D perhaps matching TRBD1 (6 bases). The CDR3 totals 15 residues. CDR1 and CDR2 (germline): LNHDA, SQIVND (reference sequence). V was clipped by 7 bases and J by 2 bases, with 15 bases between them. This CDR3 is CASTPTGLGNQPQHF. The CDR3 DNA reads as TGTGCCAGTACCCCGACAGGATTGGGCAATCAGCCCCAGCATTTT. The whole variable domain, filled in from reference TRBV19 and TRBJ1-5, reads DGGITQSPKYLFRKEGQNVTLSCEQNLNHDAMYWYRQDPGQGLRLIYYSQIVNDFQKGDIAEGYSVSREKKESFPLTVTSAQKNPTAFYLCASTPTGLGNQPQHFGDGTRLSIL.

The CDR3: CASRLESGDTDTQYF. The DNA for the CDR3 is TGTGCAAGTCGCTTAGAGTCAGGGGACACAGATACGCAGTATTTT. This chain connects TRBV12-2 to TRBJ2-3; TRBD1 is taken as the D call from the table, unchecked against the DNA. TRBV12-2 is labeled a pseudogene. CDR3 length: 15 residues.

Here the CDR3 reads CASSQVAGGIYEQYF. For the CDR3, the DNA is TGTGCCAGCAGCCAAGTGGCAGGAGGAATCTACGAGCAGTACTTC. This chain joins TRBV4-2 and TRBJ2-7; perhaps TRBD2 as D (5 bases). CDR1 is LGHNA and CDR2 is YNFKEQ in the germline V gene. The CDR3 has 15 residues. Trimming removed 1 base from V and 3 bases from J, with 13 bases in between.

The chain couples TRBV19 to TRBJ2-5; the D gene is possibly TRBD1 (6 bases). The CDR3 sequence is 14 residues long. The ends were cut back, 5 bases at V and 7 bases at J, with 17 bases in the middle. From germline, CDR1 is LNHDA and CDR2 SQIVND (reference sequence). In DNA form, the CDR3 reads TGTGCCAGTAGTGTGACAGGCACCCGGGGGACCCAGTACTTC. Its protein is CASSVTGTRGTQYF.